This is a list of T cell receptor beta chains from one sample in a study of blood T cell repertoires in COVID-19. The table came from immunoSEQ multiplex PCR; TCRdb's copy has only in-frame clones and leaves some out. In the table there are 150,000 to 200,000 clones, about 86% of which are singletons. The sequenced sample was peripheral blood. These TCRs come from a man in his sixties with acute or convalescent COVID-19. Both conserved end residues are part of each CDR3. The D gene is left open where the match is weak. The listing skips clone size in some rows; elsewhere it reads once, few, many or a size class.

V gene	clone size	D gene	J gene	CDR3 DNA	CDR3 protein
TRBV10-3	-	TRBD1	TRBJ1-2	TGTGCCATCAGTGATTCCGACAGGGGAGACGCTAACTATGGCTACACCTTC	CAISDSDRGDANYGYTF
TRBV5-1	-	TRBD2	TRBJ2-1	TGCGCCAGCAGCTTGTCAGCGGGAGTGAAAAATGAGCAGTTCTTC	CASSLSAGVKNEQFF
TRBV10-3	once	-	TRBJ1-2	TGTGCCATCAGCTCTGACAGCTATGGCTACACCTTC	CAISSDSYGYTF
TRBV5-4	once	TRBD2	TRBJ2-1	TGTGCCAGCAGCACACAGCGGGACTTCCAGAATGAGCAGTTCTTC	CASSTQRDFQNEQFF
TRBV9	-	-	TRBJ1-3	TGTGCCAGCAGCGTATTCGGTAACTCTGGAAACACCATATATTTT	CASSVFGNSGNTIYF
TRBV2	-	-	TRBJ2-5	TGTGCCAGCACGGACAACCAAGAGACCCAGTACTTC	CASTDNQETQYF
TRBV16	-	-	TRBJ1-3	TGTGCCAGCAGCCGGACAGCGTACTCTGGAAACACCATATATTTT	CASSRTAYSGNTIYF
TRBV3-1/TRBV3-2	-	-	TRBJ1-1	TGTGCCAGCAGCACGAGATCGGGGAACACTGAAGCTTTCTTT	CASSTRSGNTEAFF
TRBV6-5	few	-	TRBJ1-2	TGTGCCAGCAGTCGCCTCCGGGGGGCAACCTATGGCTACACCTTC	CASSRLRGATYGYTF
TRBV2	-	TRBD1	TRBJ2-7	TGTGCCAGCAGTTCCCCGGGACAGGGGATCTACGAGCAGTACTTC	CASSSPGQGIYEQYF
TRBV19	-	-	TRBJ1-4	TGTGCCGGGTGGGGAGAGGTTGGTGAAAAACTGTTTTTT	CAGWGEVGEKLFF
TRBV6-6	-	-	TRBJ1-2	TGTGCCAGCAGTCCACGGTCCCGCTACACCTTC	CASSPRSRYTF
TRBV7-9	-	TRBD1	TRBJ2-2	TGTGCCAGCCGACCGGGACAGGGGCTCCCCTTGGGCACCGGGGAGCTGTTTTTT	CASRPGQGLPLGTGELFF
TRBV6-6	-	-	TRBJ1-5	TGTGCCAGCAGTTACTCGTATCCAGGCAATCAGCCCCAGCATTTT	CASSYSYPGNQPQHF
TRBV7-3	-	TRBD2	TRBJ2-2	TGTGCCAGCAGCCCCGGGGGGGCAAGGGAGCTGTTTTTT	CASSPGGARELFF
TRBV18	-	TRBD1	TRBJ2-3	TGTGCCAGCTCACTGGGGACAGGGCGTATAGATACGCAGTATTTT	CASSLGTGRIDTQYF
TRBV2	few	TRBD2	TRBJ2-7	TGTGCCAGCACCCTCATAAGACTAGCGGGAGTGGGGGAGTACGAGCAGTACTTC	CASTLIRLAGVGEYEQYF
TRBV7-8	-	TRBD1	TRBJ1-2	TGTGCCAGCAGCCCCTATATTTGGACAGGGGGAGCCTATGGCTACACCTTC	CASSPYIWTGGAYGYTF
TRBV18	-	-	TRBJ2-3	TGTGCCAGCTCACCATACCAGGCTAGCACAGATACGCAGTATTTT	CASSPYQASTDTQYF
TRBV28	-	-	TRBJ2-7	TGTGCCAGCAGCAGGGTTTGGGGCTACGAGCAGTACTTC	CASSRVWGYEQYF
TRBV11-2	-	TRBD1	TRBJ2-7	TGTGCCAGCAGCTTACCGAAAGTGGGACAGGGGGCAGACGAGCAGTACTTC	CASSLPKVGQGADEQYF
TRBV2	once	-	TRBJ1-4	TGTGCCAGCAGTGATGGGGGCCCGGGAAATGAAAAACTGTTTTTT	CASSDGGPGNEKLFF
TRBV3-1/TRBV3-2	-	TRBD2	TRBJ2-1	TGTGCCAGCAGCCAAGGGGGGACTACCCGGAGGTCCAATGAGCAGTTCTTC	CASSQGGTTRRSNEQFF
TRBV6-1	-	-	TRBJ2-2	TGTGCCAGCAGTGAAGCGGCCTCGGGGATGAGGACCGGGGAGCTGTTTTTT	CASSEAASGMRTGELFF
TRBV5-6	-	TRBD1	TRBJ2-3	TGTGCCAGCAGCCCCGGGACAGGGGGCACAGATACGCAGTATTTT	CASSPGTGGTDTQYF
TRBV6-5	medium-sized	-	TRBJ2-7	TGTGCCAGCAGACACGAGGACAGCTCCTACGAGCAGTACTTC	CASRHEDSSYEQYF
TRBV6-5	-	TRBD1	TRBJ1-3	TGTGCCAGCAGTTTAACTCAGACAGGGGCTGGAAACACCATATATTTT	CASSLTQTGAGNTIYF
TRBV18	-	TRBD1	TRBJ1-5	TGTGCCAGCTCACCACCGGGGACAGGGATCTTCCATCAGCCCCAGCATTTT	CASSPPGTGIFHQPQHF
TRBV19	few	-	TRBJ1-3	TGTGCCAGTAGTTGGAAGGCGGGCACGGTCTCTGGAAACACCATATATTTT	CASSWKAGTVSGNTIYF
TRBV3-1/TRBV3-2	-	TRBD1	TRBJ1-2	TGTGCCAGCAGTCCCGGGACAGGGGGCTATGGCTACACCTTC	CASSPGTGGYGYTF
TRBV2	-	-	TRBJ2-1	TGTGCCAGCAGTGATAGGAGGAATGAGCAGTTCTTC	CASSDRRNEQFF
TRBV29-1	-	TRBD1	TRBJ1-2	TGCAGCGTTGAAGCGGACAGGGCAAACTATGGCTACACCTTC	CSVEADRANYGYTF
TRBV6-2/TRBV6-3	-	-	TRBJ1-5	TGTGCCAGCAGTAGAAACCCGGGGGTCAATCAGCCCCAGCATTTT	CASSRNPGVNQPQHF
TRBV23-1	-	-	TRBJ1-4	TGCGCCAGCACAGTGAGCCGAGGGAATGAAAAACTGTTTTTT	CASTVSRGNEKLFF
TRBV15	-	TRBD1	TRBJ1-2	TGTGCCACCTCAGGGGGACTTACCAACTATGGCTACACCTTC	CATSGGLTNYGYTF
TRBV7-9	few	TRBD2	TRBJ2-7	TGTGCCAGCAGCTTAGTTTCGGCGGGAGGGCACTACGAGCAGTACTTC	CASSLVSAGGHYEQYF
TRBV2	-	-	TRBJ2-5	TGTGCCAGCAGTGGAGGTCCAGCGGGCGGGGAGACCCAGTACTTC	CASSGGPAGGETQYF
TRBV5-6	-	TRBD1	TRBJ1-1	TGTGCCAGCAGCCCCGGGACAGGAGCATCTATGAACACTGAAGCTTTCTTT	CASSPGTGASMNTEAFF
TRBV7-9	-	TRBD1	TRBJ1-6	TGTGCCAGCAGCTGGGGGGACAGGGGAGGTTCACCCCTCCACTTT	CASSWGDRGGSPLHF
TRBV19	-	TRBD1	TRBJ1-5	TGTGCCAGTAGTATTACAGGGGCGAGCAATCAGCCCCAGCATTTT	CASSITGASNQPQHF
TRBV19	-	TRBD2	TRBJ2-3	TGTGCCAGTAGTATCGGGGCGGGAGACACAGATACGCAGTATTTT	CASSIGAGDTDTQYF
TRBV6-4	-	-	TRBJ1-2	TGTGCCAGCAGTGATCAACAGGGCCCCATCGGTGGCTACACCTTC	CASSDQQGPIGGYTF
TRBV10-3	-	-	TRBJ2-5	TGTGCCATCGGGGGCCCCGCAGGTGAGACCCAGTACTTC	CAIGGPAGETQYF
TRBV6-1	-	TRBD1	TRBJ2-5	TGTGCCAGCAGTGAAAGGGGACAGGTCGCTGAGACCCAGTACTTC	CASSERGQVAETQYF
TRBV7-9	-	TRBD2	TRBJ2-1	TGTGCCAGCAGCTTAGTTGCGGGAGGGCTCAATGAGCAGTTCTTC	CASSLVAGGLNEQFF
TRBV11-2	-	TRBD1	TRBJ1-5	TGTGCCAGCAGCTCCGAGGGGGCGAGCGGTCAGCCCCAGCATTTT	CASSSEGASGQPQHF
TRBV30	once	-	TRBJ1-1	TGTGCCTGCGTAGGGAGGGAAAGGGCTTTCTTT	CACVGRERAFF
TRBV5-1	-	TRBD2	TRBJ2-2	TGCGCCAGCAGCCCGGGGACTAGCAGGGGAATCGGGGAGCTGTTTTTT	CASSPGTSRGIGELFF
TRBV28	-	-	TRBJ1-5	TGTGCCAGCAGGAGCCAACGCAATCAGCCCCAGCATTTT	CASRSQRNQPQHF
TRBV6-5	-	-	TRBJ1-6	TGTGCCAGCAGTCAGGGGAACTCACCCCTCCACTTT	CASSQGNSPLHF
TRBV4-1	-	-	TRBJ2-7	TGCGCCAGCAGCCAGGCGGGAAGGGCCTACGAGCAGTACTTC	CASSQAGRAYEQYF
TRBV3-1/TRBV3-2	-	-	TRBJ1-1	TGTGCCAGCAGCCAGAGGGCCGTGAACACTGAAGCTTTCTTT	CASSQRAVNTEAFF
TRBV7-9	-	TRBD1	TRBJ1-3	TGTGCCAGCAGCTTAGCGCTGGACAGGGTTACCACCATATATTTT	CASSLALDRVTTIYF
TRBV28	-	TRBD2	TRBJ2-7	TGTGCCAGCAGTTCCCAGCCGGGACTATCAGAGCAGTACTTC	CASSSQPGLSEQYF
TRBV27	once	TRBD1	TRBJ1-4	TGTGCCAGCAGTTTATGGCCGACAGGGGTCGAAAAACTGTTTTTT	CASSLWPTGVEKLFF
TRBV18	-	-	TRBJ2-1	TGTGCCAGCTCACCCCCAGGACTGGGTGGGGATGAGCAGTTCTTC	CASSPPGLGGDEQFF
TRBV9	few	-	TRBJ2-2	TGTGCCAGCAGCGTTGCAGGGGATGGCCCCGGGGAGCTGTTTTTT	CASSVAGDGPGELFF
TRBV19	-	TRBD2	TRBJ2-1	TGTGCCAGTAGTTCCAGACTAGCGGGACGCTACAATGAGCAGTTCTTC	CASSSRLAGRYNEQFF
TRBV7-3	-	TRBD1	TRBJ2-5	TGTGCCAGCAGCCGACAGGGGAAAGAGACCCAGTACTTC	CASSRQGKETQYF
TRBV7-2	few	-	TRBJ1-5	TGTGCCAGCAGCTTGAGACAGCGACAGCCCCAGCATTTT	CASSLRQRQPQHF